Listed here is a single T cell receptor beta chain. Antigen unknown. The sample comes from a study of tumor and adjacent non-tumor tissue in lung cancer. Study background: Aged about 31 to 80 years, patients included 10 men and 4 to 6 women with stage I to III disease. General observations from the study: Higher tumor TCR diversity was associated with shorter survival.

The template was RNA from unsorted bulk tissue. Between the trimmed V and J ends, which lost 4 bases and 0 bases, there was a span of 10 bases. Per the germline V gene, CDR1 is SGHNT and CDR2 is YYREEE (reference sequence). This CDR3 has 14 residues. TCRbeta libraries were built with three rounds of nested PCR, modified from ARM-PCR. Using its own MiXCR run on the multiplex PCR reads, TCRdb lists one record per CDR3 protein. The profile shows 130,000 or so distinct CDR3 sequences, 55% to 75% of them singletons. The rearrangement joins TRBV5-4 to TRBJ1-2, with no clear D. This clonotype originated in a young man with non-small cell lung cancer. Material for sequencing was lung tumor tissue. The CDR3 sequence: CASSVCTANYGYTF. The CDR3 nucleotides are TGTGCCAGCAGCGTTTGCACGGCTAACTATGGCTACACCTTC.